These 9 T cell receptor beta chains share one sample of origin, sequenced in a study of CD8 T cells in ankylosing spondylitis. Broader study findings: A TCR beta motif made of 7 to 9 highly homologous variants seemed typical of ankylosing spondylitis blood.

TCRdb passed the 5' RACE reads through MiXCR, listing each CDR3 protein once. The table lists 200,000 to 250,000 distinct CDR3 sequences, 6% to 8% of them singletons. These receptors have no identified antigens. Input material: blood, either unsorted or a sorted T cell fraction (not recorded which). All receptors derive from a male donor with ankylosing spondylitis.

The sample holds many counts of this clonotype. V is TRBV4-1 and J is TRBJ2-3; D remains ambiguous. This CDR3 comprises 16 residues. V dropped 0 bases and J dropped 1 base, with 11 bases sitting between them. Per germline, CDR1 MGHRA and CDR2 YSYEKL. The CDR3 loop is CASSQEPVVGTDTQYF. In DNA form, the CDR3 reads TGCGCCAGCAGCCAAGAACCAGTGGTGGGCACAGATACGCAGTATTTT.

This clonotype was seen repeatedly, ten times or more. V gene TRBV6-2 or TRBV6-3 combines with J gene TRBJ1-1, with D possibly being TRBD1 (5 bases). Trimming took off 5 bases at V and 4 bases at J, with 14 bases between the two ends. Germline values: CDR1 MNHEY, CDR2 SVGEGT. CDR3 length equals 14 residues. Here the CDR3 reads CASSGRPGSTEAFF. In nucleotides, the CDR3 is TGTGCCAGCAGTGGACGACCAGGGAGCACTGAAGCTTTCTTT.

Many counts were recorded for this clonotype. The V and J genes are TRBV7-8 and TRBJ2-1; D is unclear. CDR1 is SGHVS and CDR2 is FQNEAQ in the germline V gene. The CDR3 runs 11 residues. The V and J ends lost 1 base and 10 bases respectively, with 5 bases between them. CDR3 in amino acids: CASSLGTEQFF. The CDR3 coding sequence is TGTGCCAGCAGCTTAGGTACCGAGCAGTTCTTC.

The table lists this clonotype with many counts. J is TRBJ2-7 and V is TRBV4-3, with TRBD2 matching 10 bases. This CDR3 is 17 amino acids long. The germline V gene encodes CDR1 LGHNA and CDR2 YSLEER. V trimming: 0 bases; J trimming: 3 bases; junction bases outside the gene matches: 8. The CDR3 sequence: CASSQDLAGVLIYEQYF. The CDR3 DNA reads as TGCGCCAGCAGCCAAGATCTAGCGGGAGTGCTTATCTACGAGCAGTACTTC.

This clonotype has at least ten counts. The rearrangement links TRBV29-1 to TRBJ1-2; 8 bases line up with TRBD1. The CDR3 spans 17 residues. Germline V gene data show CDR1 as SQVTM and CDR2 as ANQGSEA. V shed 0 bases, J shed 4 bases, and the junction held 13 bases outside the gene matches. The CDR3 DNA sequence: TGCAGCGTTGAAGATGTAGGACAGGGAAGCGATGGCTATGGCTACACCTTC. This sequence encodes CSVEDVGQGSDGYGYTF.

In this sample, this clonotype turned up many times. The chain joins TRBV2 to TRBJ1-2, with D unclear. The germline V and J ends were trimmed by 7 bases and 6 bases, with 18 bases remaining between them. The V gene's germline CDR1 is SNHLY and CDR2 FYNNEI. This CDR3 is 14 amino acids long. The CDR3 is CASMRSVRPDGYTF. CDR3 sequence (DNA): TGTGCCAGCATGAGATCCGTACGACCTGATGGCTACACCTTC.

This clonotype has more than one count but fewer than ten. The CDR3 region is CASSLVSQNTEAFF. In DNA, the CDR3 is TGTGCCAGCAGTTTAGTCAGTCAGAACACTGAAGCTTTCTTT. This chain connects TRBV12-3 or TRBV12-4 to TRBJ1-1; unclear D gene. Trimming took 1 base from V and 1 from J, leaving 7 bases between them. This CDR3 is built from 14 residues.

This clonotype has at least ten counts. This chain links TRBV11-1 with TRBJ2-1; 8 bases align to TRBD2. CDR1 and CDR2 from the germline V gene are SGHAT and FQDESV (reference sequence). V lost 5 bases, J lost 0 bases, and 12 bases stayed unmatched. This CDR3 is built from 18 residues. The CDR3: CASSPKSLAGPSYNEQFF. CDR3 nucleotides: TGTGCCAGCAGCCCGAAGAGCCTAGCGGGCCCCTCCTACAATGAGCAGTTCTTC.

The V gene is TRBV20-1, the J gene TRBJ2-7; maybe TRBD1 (6 bases). The CDR3 consists of 13 residues. Germline V lookup: CDR1 DFQATT, CDR2 SNEGSKA (reference sequence). Trimming cost V 0 bases and J 6 bases, with 12 bases left between them. The CDR3 here is CSARDQGKSEQYF. CDR3 DNA: TGCAGTGCTAGAGATCAGGGGAAATCCGAGCAGTACTTC.